This TCR beta chain derives from a study of identical twins (dated by TCRdb to 2016 to 2017). For context, the study as a whole: To test whether fetal clonotypes persist, this study deep-sequenced TCR alpha and beta repertoires from monozygotic twins, from unrelated adults of various ages, and from cord blood. To rule out contamination, the twin experiments were replicated at different times with different library preparation protocols.

Libraries were made using 5' RACE. Reads for this sample came from an Illumina HiSeq 2000. A universal primer binding site was added through template switching, and the final cDNA carried a unique molecular identifier so that TCR cDNA molecules could be counted accurately. First-strand cDNA for TCR alpha and beta chains was synthesized from specific primers in the conserved constant-segment region. Each cDNA library was double barcoded, with a SMART-Mk sample barcode plus Illumina barcodes, to control for contamination. TruSeq adapter sequences and Illumina sample barcodes were added in two successive PCR steps. Sequencing of the TCR alpha and beta cDNA libraries was done on the Illumina HiSeq platform using custom primers. Under the source paper's analysis protocol: Unique molecular identifiers were extracted from raw reads with MiGEC, and CDR3 positions were determined with MiXCR. Recombination models were inferred per individual with the repgenHMM and IGoR tools using an EM algorithm. The tcR package in R was used for shared clonotype analysis, with sharing normalized by the product of cloneset sizes. To study raw recombination free of thymic and clonal selection effects, out-of-frame nonproductive sequences were analyzed. The public sequencing data were trimmed at Q25 with fastp and processed into clonotypes with MiXCR by TCRdb, which kept only in-frame beta chains. CDR3 protein sequences are deduplicated, and each keeps its most common genes and DNA. In this record, the V and J calls reflect TCRdb's handling and not the investigators' own analysis. Here the sample has roughly 1.6 million distinct CDR3 sequences; 25% to 35% occur a single time. The top ten constitute about 0.27% of the sample.

General conclusions and limits of the study: A weaker excess of twin sharing was found in beta out-of-frame sequences because the signal-to-noise ratio was lowered by fewer shared sequences. In monozygotic twins, recombination models systematically underestimated out-of-frame TCR alpha sharing, but the models matched the sharing seen between unrelated individuals. Zero-insertion analyses could be partly confounded by invariant T cells such as MAIT and iNKT, although diverse VJ usage argued against such confounding for most clonotypes. Fewer insertions were carried by abundant cord blood beta clonotypes; a weaker similar trend was observed in young adult naive repertoires, while no such trend was observed in memory repertoires. Because the same donors could not be followed over many years, the conclusions relied on cross-sectional statistical analysis. Out-of-frame TCR alpha sequences shared between twins showed an excess of low generation-probability sequences compared with coincidental sharing between unrelated individuals.

All donors were healthy Caucasians. Germline trimming amounts to 4 bases on V and 4 bases on J, with 7 as the count of junction bases outside the gene matches. Per the germline V gene, SGHRS is the CDR1 and YFSETQ is the CDR2. Its CDR3 holds 15 amino acids, cysteine through phenylalanine. The CDR3 DNA has 45 bases and is translated from base 1. This clonotype came up a few times. Its specific antigen is unknown. No base quality information exists; no much larger clone differs at one position. Input material: cord blood. The chain joins TRBV5-1 to TRBJ2-3, and 9 junction bases match TRBD1. The clonotype comes from a newborn girl in good health. The nucleotide sequence reads TGCGCCAGCAGCCGCGACAGGGGGATCGCAGATACGCAGTATTTT. Its translation is CASSRDRGIADTQYF.